The 30 T cell receptor beta chains below come from one sample, sequenced in a study of control samples from healthy donors and cancer patients. Produced via immunoSEQ multiplex PCR; TCRdb's table is partial and in-frame only. This sample yields around 100,000 clones, of which about 90% are seen a single time; 15% to 20% belongs to the top ten. Sequencing used blood. These receptors were collected from a woman between 45 and 60 years old in good health.

This chain uses TRBV4-1 with TRBJ2-1; no definite D call. CDR1 is MGHRA, CDR2 YSYEKL, per germline. V was cut by 0 bases and J by 6 bases, with 6 bases left in between. The CDR3 contains 13 residues. CDR3 in amino acids: CASSQDRSNEQFF. Written as DNA, the CDR3 is TGCGCCAGCAGCCAAGATCGAAGCAATGAGCAGTTCTTC.

The chain carries TRBV11-3 and TRBJ1-1; D gene uncertain. Germline values: CDR1 SGHNT, CDR2 YENEEA. The CDR3 covers 12 residues. Trimming stripped 7 bases from V and 1 base from J, with 7 bases between. CDR3 sequence reads: CASTPPNTEAFF. CDR3 nucleotides: TGTGCCAGCACCCCTCCGAACACTGAAGCTTTCTTT.

This clone has a handful of counts. The rearrangement uses TRBV11-3 and TRBJ2-5, with 9 bases matching TRBD1. This CDR3 is 13 amino acids long. The germline gives CDR1 SGHNT, CDR2 YENEEA. V shed 8 bases and J 5 bases; nucleotides not matched to a gene: 6. The DNA for the CDR3 is TGTGCCAGCCAAAGGACAGGGGCCGAGACCCAGTACTTC. As protein: CASQRTGAETQYF.

V gene TRBV16 combines with J gene TRBJ1-3; D gene uncertain. Trimming left V 0 bases short and J 1 base short, with 7 bases between. The CDR3 loop spans 15 amino acids. Per germline, CDR1 KGHSY and CDR2 FQNENV. The CDR3 region has the DNA TGTGCCAGCAGCCAATCGATGGGTTCTGGAAACACCATATATTTT. As protein: CASSQSMGSGNTIYF.

This chain connects TRBV29-1 to TRBJ1-1; D is unclear. CDR1 is SQVTM, CDR2 ANQGSEA, per germline. The V end lost 7 bases, the J end lost 0 bases, and 6 bases lay between the germline ends. This CDR3 is 11 amino acids long. The CDR3 region is CSAVLNTEAFF. The CDR3 DNA reads TGCAGCGCCGTGCTGAACACTGAAGCTTTCTTT.

This clone was picked up a small number of times. V is TRBV7-2 and J is TRBJ1-1; no reliable D call. The ends were cut back, 5 bases at V and 4 bases at J, with 8 bases in the middle. CDR1 SGHTA and CDR2 FQGNSA come from the germline V gene. CDR3 size: 12 residues. CDR3 region: CASSPFGTEAFF. The DNA for the CDR3 is TGTGCCAGCAGCCCCTTTGGCACTGAAGCTTTCTTT.

A single count supports this clone. The chain is built from TRBV3-1 (or the pseudogene TRBV3-2) and TRBJ2-7, with a weak D call TRBD1 (6 bases). This CDR3 spans 12 amino acids. V was clipped by 1 base and J by 7 bases, with 8 bases between them. Germline-derived CDR1 and CDR2 are LGHDT and YNNKEL (reference sequence). CDR3 in DNA: TGTGCCAGCAGCCAAGCGAGGGGGGAGCAGTACGTC. This codes for CASSQARGEQYV.

The genes are TRBV6-2 or TRBV6-3 and TRBJ2-5, with D perhaps matching TRBD2 (6 bases). The CDR3 extends over 14 amino acids. V was trimmed by 2 bases and J by 9 bases, leaving 16 bases between them. CDR1 MNHEY and CDR2 SVGEGT come from the germline V gene. The CDR3 region is CASSYARRESPQYF. The CDR3 region has the DNA TGTGCCAGCAGTTACGCTAGGCGGGAAAGTCCCCAGTACTTC.

The chain has TRBV2 and TRBJ2-5; 7 bases are shared with TRBD1. V lost 7 bases and J lost 4; bases outside the gene matches: 12. The CDR3 has 15 residues. CDR1 is SNHLY, CDR2 FYNNEI, per germline. Here the CDR3 DNA reads TGTGCCAGCACCGAAAGGGGGCTGGGTCGAGAGACCCAGTACTTC. Amino acid sequence: CASTERGLGRETQYF.

The J gene is TRBJ2-2, the V gene TRBV5-1; tentative D call: TRBD2 (6 bases). Germline CDR1 and CDR2: SGHRS and YFSETQ. The CDR3 is 15 residues long. Deletions cut 4 bases from V and 5 bases from J, with 15 bases between. This chain's CDR3 is CASSQSLAGTGELFF. For the CDR3, the DNA is TGCGCCAGCAGCCAGTCACTAGCAGGAACCGGGGAGCTGTTTTTT.

This chain uses TRBV27 with TRBJ2-3, with TRBD2 matching 9 bases. Trimming took 5 bases from V and 6 from J; bases not matched to a gene: 12. This CDR3 comprises 16 residues. Per germline, CDR1 MNHEY and CDR2 SMNVEV (reference sequence). The CDR3 DNA is TGTGCCAGCAGTCGGCCGGCGACTAGCGGCGGGGATACGCAGTATTTT. As protein: CASSRPATSGGDTQYF.

The genes are TRBV6-1 and TRBJ1-4; D remains unclear. Trimming removed 2 bases from V and 4 bases from J, with 11 bases in between. Germline V gene sequence: CDR1 MNHNS, CDR2 SASEGT. This CDR3 has 15 residues. For the CDR3, the DNA is TGTGCCAGCAGTGAACATCGACGGAATAATGAAAAACTGTTTTTT. Translated: CASSEHRRNNEKLFF.

The gene calls are TRBV18 and TRBJ2-1; D is tentatively TRBD1 or TRBD2 (6 bases each). V shed 2 bases and J shed 5 bases, with 13 bases lying between them. This CDR3 contains 15 residues. Germline CDR1 is KGHSH and CDR2 is LQKENI. This chain's CDR3 is CASSPRRGQDNEQFF. The CDR3 DNA sequence: TGTGCCAGCTCACCAAGGCGGGGACAAGACAATGAGCAGTTCTTC.

This chain links TRBV25-1 with TRBJ1-2, with D possibly TRBD1 on 5 matching bases. V lost 3 bases and J 8 bases, leaving 19 bases between the germline ends. The CDR3 is made up of 15 amino acids. CDR1 is MGHDK, CDR2 SYGVNS, per germline. CDR3 protein: CASSDKGGQGRGYTF. The DNA of the CDR3 is TGTGCCAGCAGTGATAAGGGCGGCCAGGGTAGGGGCTACACCTTC.

The gene calls are TRBV6-5 and TRBJ1-1; D gene uncertain. The V gene's germline CDR1 is MNHEY and CDR2 SVGAGI. The CDR3 extends over 13 amino acids. Trimming pared 2 bases from V and 6 bases from J, leaving 10 bases between. CDR3 coding DNA: TGTGCCAGCAGTTACGAAGTTAGGGCTGAAGCTTTCTTT. Translated, it gives CASSYEVRAEAFF.

The chain joins TRBV10-2 to TRBJ2-1; 10 bases line up with TRBD2. The CDR3 runs to 16 residues. V lost 6 bases to trimming and J lost 3 bases; unmatched junction nucleotides: 8. Per the germline V gene, CDR1 is WSHSY and CDR2 is SAAADI. CDR3 residues: CASSYGSGGIYNEQFF. CDR3 sequence (DNA): TGCGCCAGCAGCTACGGTAGCGGGGGGATCTACAATGAGCAGTTCTTC.

The gene calls are TRBV19 and TRBJ2-1; 9 nucleotides line up with TRBD2. The CDR3 is made up of 15 amino acids. J lost 9 bases, V lost 2 bases, and 8 bases had no gene match. The V gene's germline CDR1 is LNHDA and CDR2 SQIVND (reference sequence). CDR3 in amino acids: CASSIRAGGPGEQFF. For the CDR3, the DNA is TGTGCCAGTAGTATACGTGCGGGAGGGCCCGGTGAGCAGTTCTTC.

This clone was seen just once. V usage is TRBV18 and J usage is TRBJ2-6; the D is unclear. This CDR3 region has 15 residues. V lost 3 bases and J 0 bases, leaving 6 bases between the germline ends. Germline V CDR1 and CDR2: KGHSH, LQKENI. CDR3 in amino acids: CASSPLLSGANVLTF. In nucleotides, the CDR3 is TGTGCCAGCTCACCGCTACTCTCTGGGGCCAACGTCCTGACTTTC.

This clone was counted once. This sequence joins TRBV7-8 and TRBJ2-3; D is unresolved. Germline lookup yields CDR1 SGHVS and CDR2 FQNEAQ. Trimming shortened V by 4 bases and J by 4 bases, and 6 bases separated the two germline ends. The CDR3 totals 12 residues. CDR3 sequence reads: CASSSKPDTQYF. The CDR3 DNA reads as TGTGCCAGCAGCTCGAAGCCAGATACGCAGTATTTT.

The gene calls are TRBV15 and TRBJ2-1; D uncertain. The V gene lost 0 bases and the J gene lost 3 bases, with 0 bases spanning the gap. Germline CDR1 LNHNV, CDR2 YYDKDF (reference sequence). CDR3 length: 12 residues. CDR3 nucleotides: TGTGCCACCAGCAGAGACTACAATGAGCAGTTCTTC. As protein: CATSRDYNEQFF.

This chain joins TRBV19 and TRBJ2-7; the match to TRBD1 covers 7 bases. V shed 6 bases, J shed 6 bases, and the junction held 8 bases outside the gene matches. The V gene's germline CDR1 is LNHDA and CDR2 SQIVND (reference sequence). The CDR3 runs to 13 residues. CDR3 nucleotide sequence: TGTGCCAGTAGGGGACAGACCCGCCTCGAGCAGTACTTC. This translates into CASRGQTRLEQYF.

CDR3 coding DNA: TGCGCCAGCAGCCTACTGAGGACAGCAAACACCGGGGAGCTGTTTTTT. Protein product: CASSLLRTANTGELFF. The chain has TRBV5-1 and TRBJ2-2, with D perhaps matching TRBD1 (6 bases). The CDR3 extends over 16 amino acids. The V end was cut by 4 bases, the J end by 2 bases, with 15 bases between. In germline, CDR1 is SGHRS, CDR2 YFSETQ.

This chain links TRBV9 with TRBJ2-3; D is undetermined. The CDR3 loop spans 14 amino acids. V was trimmed by 0 bases and J by 0 bases, leaving 5 bases between them. CDR1 SGDLS and CDR2 YYNGEE come from the germline V gene. The CDR3 sequence: CASSVDGSTDTQYF. The DNA of the CDR3 is TGTGCCAGCAGCGTAGACGGAAGCACAGATACGCAGTATTTT.

The chain has TRBV7-2 and TRBJ2-3; D remains unclear. In germline, CDR1 is SGHTA, CDR2 FQGNSA. There are 12 residues in the CDR3. V lost 4 bases, J lost 6 bases, and 8 bases lay in between. CDR3 sequence: CASSSDWDTQYF. The DNA for the CDR3 is TGTGCCAGCAGCTCGGATTGGGATACGCAGTATTTT.

The genes are TRBV6-2 or TRBV6-3 and TRBJ1-1; D is unresolved. Germline CDR1 MNHEY, CDR2 SVGEGT. This CDR3 has 13 amino acids. Trimming took 6 bases from V and 6 from J, leaving 14 bases between them. CDR3 coding DNA: TGTGCCAGCAGCCCAACGGTGGTCGCTGAAGCTTTCTTT. It specifies CASSPTVVAEAFF.

This chain joins TRBV19 and TRBJ2-6; tentative D call: TRBD1 (6 bases). With 5 bases removed from V and 0 bases from J, the gap between germline ends came to 17 bases. The CDR3 runs 18 residues. CDR1 and CDR2 from the germline V gene are LNHDA and SQIVND (reference sequence). Here the CDR3 DNA reads TGTGCCAGTAGTGTATTACAGGGCCAAGGCTCTGGGGCCAACGTCCTGACTTTC. Translation gives CASSVLQGQGSGANVLTF.

The chain uses TRBV29-1 and TRBJ2-1, with 8 nucleotides matching TRBD1. Per germline, CDR1 SQVTM and CDR2 ANQGSEA. Trimming took 7 bases from V and 7 from J; bases not matched to a gene: 3. The CDR3 has 11 residues. The CDR3 DNA follows: TGCAGCGCAAACAGGGGGAATGAGCAGTTCTTC. Its protein product is CSANRGNEQFF.

The chain links TRBV27 to TRBJ1-1; D gene uncertain. The CDR3 consists of 14 residues. Trimming pared 2 bases from V and 1 base from J, leaving 8 bases between. Germline V CDR1 and CDR2: MNHEY, SMNVEV (reference sequence). CDR3 DNA: TGTGCCAGCAGTTTAAGCGGCCCGAACACTGAAGCTTTCTTT. Its protein is CASSLSGPNTEAFF.

This rearrangement joins TRBV14 to TRBJ1-2; D call uncertain. The ends were cut back, 4 bases at V and 1 base at J, with 13 bases in the middle. CDR3 length: 15 amino acids. Looked up from germline, CDR1 is SGHDN and CDR2 is FVKESK. In DNA form, the CDR3 reads TGTGCCAGCAGCCCCCTCCTTGGTCTTAACTATGGCTACACCTTC. Amino acid sequence: CASSPLLGLNYGYTF.

The gene calls are TRBV2 and TRBJ1-5; no definite D call. With 10 bases removed from V and 0 bases from J, the gap between germline ends came to 28 bases. Germline CDR1 SNHLY, CDR2 FYNNEI. The CDR3 runs 19 residues. CDR3 coding DNA: TGTGCCAACGGAAAACAATACAGAGCTCAGGCGTATAGCAATCAGCCCCAGCATTTT. Its translation: CANGKQYRAQAYSNQPQHF. The entire variable domain, with the rest obtained from reference TRBV2 and TRBJ1-5, is as follows: EPEVTQTPSHQVTQMGQEVILRCVPISNHLYFYWYRQILGQKVEFLVSFYNNEISEKSEIFDDQFSVERPDGSNFTLKIRSTKLEDSAMYFCANGKQYRAQAYSNQPQHFGDGTRLSIL.